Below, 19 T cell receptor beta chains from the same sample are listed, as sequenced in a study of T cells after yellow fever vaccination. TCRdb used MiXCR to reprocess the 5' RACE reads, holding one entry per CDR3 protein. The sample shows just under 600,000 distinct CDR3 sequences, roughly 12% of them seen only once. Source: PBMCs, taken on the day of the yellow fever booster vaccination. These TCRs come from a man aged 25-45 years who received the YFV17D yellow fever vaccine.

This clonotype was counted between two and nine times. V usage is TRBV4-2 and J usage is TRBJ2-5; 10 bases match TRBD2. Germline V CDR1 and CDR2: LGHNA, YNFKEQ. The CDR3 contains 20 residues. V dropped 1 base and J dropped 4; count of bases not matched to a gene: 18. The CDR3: CASSQGTGLTSGIKRETQYF. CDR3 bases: TGTGCCAGCAGCCAAGGGACAGGCCTTACTAGCGGGATTAAGAGAGAGACCCAGTACTTC.

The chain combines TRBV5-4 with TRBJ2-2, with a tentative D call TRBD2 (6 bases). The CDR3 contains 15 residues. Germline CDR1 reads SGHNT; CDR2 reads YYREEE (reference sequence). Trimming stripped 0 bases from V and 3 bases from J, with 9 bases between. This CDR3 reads CASSLGSGHTGELFF. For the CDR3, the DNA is TGTGCCAGCAGCTTGGGTAGCGGCCACACCGGGGAGCTGTTTTTT.

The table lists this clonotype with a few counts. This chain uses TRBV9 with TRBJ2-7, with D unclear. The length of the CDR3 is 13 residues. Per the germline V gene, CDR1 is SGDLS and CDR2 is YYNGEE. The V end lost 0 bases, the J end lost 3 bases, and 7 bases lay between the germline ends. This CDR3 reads CASSVDGYYEQYF. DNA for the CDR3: TGTGCCAGCAGCGTAGATGGCTACTACGAGCAGTACTTC.

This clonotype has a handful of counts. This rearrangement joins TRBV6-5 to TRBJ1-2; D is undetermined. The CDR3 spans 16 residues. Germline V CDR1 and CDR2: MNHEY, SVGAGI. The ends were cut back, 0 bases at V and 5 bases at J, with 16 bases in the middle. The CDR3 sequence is CASSYSQYVAAYGYTF. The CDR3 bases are TGTGCCAGCAGTTACTCACAGTACGTGGCAGCTTATGGCTACACCTTC.

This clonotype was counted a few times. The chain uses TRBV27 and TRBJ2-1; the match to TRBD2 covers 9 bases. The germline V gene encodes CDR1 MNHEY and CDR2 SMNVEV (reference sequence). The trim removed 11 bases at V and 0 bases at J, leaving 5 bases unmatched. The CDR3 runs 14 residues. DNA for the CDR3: TGTGCCTCCTTTAGCGGGAGCTCCTACAATGAGCAGTTCTTC. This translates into CASFSGSSYNEQFF.

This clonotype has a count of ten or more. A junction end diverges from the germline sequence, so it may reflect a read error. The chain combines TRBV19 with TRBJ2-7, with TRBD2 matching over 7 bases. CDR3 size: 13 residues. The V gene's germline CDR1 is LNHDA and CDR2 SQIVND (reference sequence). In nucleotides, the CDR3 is TGCGCCAGCAGCACGGGGGGTTCCTACGAGCAGTACTTC. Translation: CASSTGGSYEQYF.

CDR3 amino acids: CASSYGTKGNTIYF. The CDR3 DNA reads TGTGCCAGCAGCTACGGGACAAAAGGAAACACCATATATTTT. The chain has TRBV7-2 and TRBJ1-3; D is possibly TRBD1 (6 bases). V was shortened by 4 bases and J by 4 bases, with 11 bases between the two germline ends. The CDR3 consists of 14 residues. Germline CDR1 SGHTA, CDR2 FQGNSA. The entire variable domain, with the rest obtained from reference TRBV7-2 and TRBJ1-3, is as follows: GAGVSQSPSNKVTEKGKDVELRCDPISGHTALYWYRQSLGQGLEFLIYFQGNSAPDKSGLPSDRFSAERTGGSVSTLTIQRTQQEDSAVYLCASSYGTKGNTIYFGEGSWLTVV.

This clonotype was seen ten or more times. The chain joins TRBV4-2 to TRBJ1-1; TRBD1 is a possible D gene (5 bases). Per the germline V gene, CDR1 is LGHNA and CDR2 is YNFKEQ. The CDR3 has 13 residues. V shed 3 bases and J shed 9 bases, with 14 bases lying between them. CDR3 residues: CASSQDGPGKAFF. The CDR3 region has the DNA TGTGCCAGCAGCCAGGATGGGCCAGGGAAAGCTTTCTTT.

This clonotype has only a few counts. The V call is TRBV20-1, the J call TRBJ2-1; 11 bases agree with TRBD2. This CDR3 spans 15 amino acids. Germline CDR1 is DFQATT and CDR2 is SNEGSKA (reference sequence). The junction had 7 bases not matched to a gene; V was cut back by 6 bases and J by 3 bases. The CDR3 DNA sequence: TGCAGTGCCCTACTAGCGGGAGTATTCTACAATGAGCAGTTCTTC. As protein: CSALLAGVFYNEQFF.

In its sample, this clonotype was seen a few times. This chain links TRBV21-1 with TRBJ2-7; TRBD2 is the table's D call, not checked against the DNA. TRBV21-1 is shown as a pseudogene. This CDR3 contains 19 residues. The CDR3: CASSPSGDLIGFRFYEQYF. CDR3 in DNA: TGTGCCAGCAGCCCCTCGGGAGACCTTATCGGGTTCCGTTTCTACGAGCAGTACTTC.

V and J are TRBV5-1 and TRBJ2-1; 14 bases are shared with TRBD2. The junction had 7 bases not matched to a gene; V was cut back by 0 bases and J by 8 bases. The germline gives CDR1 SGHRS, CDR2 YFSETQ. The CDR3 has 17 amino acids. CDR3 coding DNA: TGCGCCAGCAGCTTGGCCGGGACTAGCGGGAGAGGCTATGAGCAGTTCTTC. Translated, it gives CASSLAGTSGRGYEQFF.

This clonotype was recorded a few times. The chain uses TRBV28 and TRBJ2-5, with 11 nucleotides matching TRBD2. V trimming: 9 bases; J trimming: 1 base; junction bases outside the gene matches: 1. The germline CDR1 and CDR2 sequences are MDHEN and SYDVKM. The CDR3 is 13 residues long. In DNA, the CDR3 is TGTGCCAGTGGACTAGCGGGCCAAGAGACCCAGTACTTC. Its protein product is CASGLAGQETQYF.

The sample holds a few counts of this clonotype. CDR3: CASSFSPEGNHEQYF. The CDR3 bases are TGCGCCAGCAGCTTTAGCCCAGAGGGAAATCACGAGCAGTACTTC. The chain combines TRBV5-1 with TRBJ2-7; TRBD2 is a possible D gene (5 bases). V lost 2 bases and J 5 bases, leaving 17 bases between the germline ends. CDR1 and CDR2 (germline): SGHRS, YFSETQ. The CDR3 is 15 residues long.

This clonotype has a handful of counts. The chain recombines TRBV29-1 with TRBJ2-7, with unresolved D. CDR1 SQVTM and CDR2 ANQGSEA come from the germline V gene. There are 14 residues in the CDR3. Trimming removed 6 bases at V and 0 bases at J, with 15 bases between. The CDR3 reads CSVGFSSSSYEQYF. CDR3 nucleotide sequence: TGCAGCGTAGGATTTAGCTCAAGCTCCTACGAGCAGTACTTC.

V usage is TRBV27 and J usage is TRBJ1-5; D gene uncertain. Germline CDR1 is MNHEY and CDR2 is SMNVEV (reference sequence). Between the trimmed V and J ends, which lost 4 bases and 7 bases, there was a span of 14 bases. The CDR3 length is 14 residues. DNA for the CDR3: TGTGCCAGCAGTTCTGCCCGGCCCGGACAGCCCCAGCATTTT. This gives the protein CASSSARPGQPQHF.

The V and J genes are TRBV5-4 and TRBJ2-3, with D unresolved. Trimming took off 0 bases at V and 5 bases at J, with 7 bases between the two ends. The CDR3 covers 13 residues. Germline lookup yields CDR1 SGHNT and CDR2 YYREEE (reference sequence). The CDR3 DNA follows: TGTGCCAGCAGCTTGGAGGAGCAAGATACGCAGTATTTT. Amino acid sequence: CASSLEEQDTQYF.

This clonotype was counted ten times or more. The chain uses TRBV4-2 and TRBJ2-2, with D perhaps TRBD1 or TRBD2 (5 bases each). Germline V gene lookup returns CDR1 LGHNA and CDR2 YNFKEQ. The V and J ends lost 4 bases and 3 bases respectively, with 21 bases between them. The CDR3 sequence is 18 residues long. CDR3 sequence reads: CASSPSSAWGRDTGELFF. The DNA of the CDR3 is TGTGCCAGCAGCCCGAGCTCGGCCTGGGGACGGGACACCGGGGAGCTGTTTTTT.

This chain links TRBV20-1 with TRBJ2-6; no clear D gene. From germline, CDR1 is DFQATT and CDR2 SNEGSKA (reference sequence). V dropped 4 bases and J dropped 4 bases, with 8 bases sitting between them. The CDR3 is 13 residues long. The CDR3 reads CSAKVSGANVLTF. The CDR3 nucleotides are TGCAGTGCTAAAGTCTCCGGGGCCAACGTCCTGACTTTC.

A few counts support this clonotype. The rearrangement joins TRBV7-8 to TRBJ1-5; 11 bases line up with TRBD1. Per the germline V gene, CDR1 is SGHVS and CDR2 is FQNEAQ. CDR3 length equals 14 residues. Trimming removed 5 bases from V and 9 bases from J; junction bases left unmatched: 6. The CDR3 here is CASSEDRGLGPQHF. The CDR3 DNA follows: TGTGCCAGCAGCGAGGACAGGGGGCTGGGGCCCCAGCATTTT.